This entry features one T cell receptor beta chain sequence. Arm-PCR of CDR3 regions with iRepertoire HTBI primers generated TCR beta libraries. Each CDR3 protein is one row after TCRdb ran MiXCR on the multiplex PCR reads. Of some 250,000 distinct CDR3 sequences in the sample, 15% to 20% were seen once. This sample is drawn from a study of regulatory T cells in long-lasting Graves disease. Described time point: newly diagnosed GD, antithyroid drugs for less than 3 months. Preparation of the TCR library used RNA extracted from PBMCs. Germline CDR1 reads DFQATT; CDR2 reads SNEGSKA (reference sequence). The ends lost 6 bases at V and 1 base at J; junction bases unmatched: 4. The CDR3 length is 13 residues. This same sample was also part of a study on T cells in Graves' hyperthyroidism and ophthalmopathy.

The receptor was isolated from a woman aged 30 to 39 with Graves disease. The sample consisted of peripheral blood mononuclear cells (PBMCs), taken at new diagnosis, from a patient treated with antithyroid drugs. The rearrangement links TRBV20-1 to TRBJ2-3; TRBD2 matches at 7 bases. As DNA, the CDR3 is TGCAGTGCACAGCGGGACGGCACAGATACGCAGTATTTT. Its protein is CSAQRDGTDTQYF.